This T cell receptor beta chain was obtained from a study of identical twins. No donor was unhealthy or non-Caucasian. This clonotype was seen a few times. Its antigen is not known. TCRdb fed the 5' RACE reads into MiXCR, producing one record per CDR3 protein. Among about 920,000 distinct CDR3 sequences listed, over 9% were seen once. This CDR3 is built from 15 residues. Germline V gives CDR1 SGHAT, CDR2 FQNNGV. Trimming removed 4 bases from V and 0 bases from J; junction bases left unmatched: 5. General study findings and limits: Out-of-frame beta chain sequences displayed weaker excess sharing between twins.

A further study also used this sample, focusing on yellow fever vaccine responses in identical twins.

The rearrangement joins TRBV11-2 to TRBJ2-7; 8 bases are a match to TRBD2. The receptor comes from a woman aged 18-30 years in good health. What was sequenced was PBMCs. The CDR3 DNA reads as TGTGCCAGCAGCTCAAGTAGCGGGGCCTCCTACGAGCAGTACGTC. This translates into CASSSSSGASYEQYV.